The rows below give T cell receptor beta chains drawn from one sample of a study of blood T cells in healthy people across ages. From the 5' RACE reads, TCRdb called clonotypes with MiXCR, one entry per CDR3 protein. The sample has around 1,100,000 distinct CDR3 sequences, 30% to 40% seen once; the top ten hold about an eighth. Sequencing was carried out using blood. These receptors all come from a man aged 18 to 29 in good health. Each CDR3 is given with its conserved first and last residue. D genes are given only for firm matches. A row's size may be missing; if present it is once, few, many or a size class.

CDR3aa	CDR3nt	v_gene	abundance	j_gene	d_gene
CASSPRTRGPGELFF	TGCGCCAGCAGCCCACGGACTCGGGGGCCCGGGGAGCTGTTTTTT	TRBV4-3	few	TRBJ2-2	-
CSARDQSGERAYNEQFF	TGCAGTGCTAGAGATCAGAGCGGGGAGCGGGCCTACAATGAGCAGTTCTTC	TRBV20-1	once	TRBJ2-1	TRBD2
CSVKQGWYGYTF	TGCAGTGTTAAGCAGGGATGGTATGGCTACACCTTC	TRBV20-1	-	TRBJ1-2	-
CASSPLGRYNTGELFF	TGTGCCAGCAGCCCATTAGGGCGGTACAACACCGGGGAGCTGTTTTTT	TRBV27	-	TRBJ2-2	-
CASSRQLTSGGYEQYF	TGCGCCAGCAGCCGACAATTGACTAGCGGGGGATACGAGCAGTACTTC	TRBV4-1	few	TRBJ2-7	TRBD2
CSGVEGRNEQFF	TGCAGCGGGGTCGAGGGGCGCAATGAGCAGTTCTTC	TRBV29-1	-	TRBJ2-1	-
CASSHAGTSSYNEQFF	TGTGCCAGCAGCCATGCCGGGACTAGCTCTTACAATGAGCAGTTCTTC	TRBV4-2	few	TRBJ2-1	TRBD2
CASSQVSGEGLYF	TGCGCCAGCAGCCAAGTTTCCGGGGAAGGCCTGTACTTC	TRBV4-1	-	TRBJ2-4	-
CASSLPTGEAFF	TGTGCCAGCAGCTTACCGACCGGCGAAGCTTTCTTT	TRBV7-9	few	TRBJ1-1	-
CAIRTATGELFF	TGTGCCATCAGGACAGCCACCGGGGAGCTGTTTTTT	TRBV10-3	-	TRBJ2-2	-
CASGLQGGTEAFF	TGTGCTAGTGGTTTACAGGGTGGGACTGAAGCTTTCTTT	TRBV12-5	few	TRBJ1-1	-
CATSDLGQGINEQFF	TGTGCCACCAGTGATTTGGGACAGGGGATCAATGAGCAGTTCTTC	TRBV24-1	few	TRBJ2-1	TRBD1
CASRPGTGLISYEQYF	TGTGCCAGCAGACCAGGGACAGGGTTAATTTCCTACGAGCAGTACTTC	TRBV28	few	TRBJ2-7	TRBD1
CASGWGQYNEQFF	TGTGCCAGCGGATGGGGCCAATACAATGAGCAGTTCTTC	TRBV6-5	few	TRBJ2-1	-
CASSVTGYEGNQPQHF	TGTGCCAGCTCGGTAACAGGTTATGAGGGCAATCAGCCCCAGCATTTT	TRBV18	-	TRBJ1-5	-
CASSYRQSTEAFF	TGTGCCAGCAGTTACCGCCAATCCACTGAAGCTTTCTTT	TRBV6-2/TRBV6-3	-	TRBJ1-1	-
CASSYDRGNSYEQYF	TGTGCCAGCAGTTACGACAGGGGAAACTCCTACGAGCAGTACTTC	TRBV6-2/TRBV6-3	-	TRBJ2-7	TRBD1
CASSPGASVNNEQFF	TGTGCCAGCAGCCCCGGGGCTAGCGTGAACAATGAGCAGTTCTTC	TRBV7-3	-	TRBJ2-1	-
CSALSGNYGYTF	TGCAGTGCTCTCTCGGGGAATTATGGCTACACCTTC	TRBV20-1	-	TRBJ1-2	-
CSAPPTGVSAKNIQYF	TGCAGTGCTCCACCTACAGGCGTCTCAGCCAAAAACATTCAGTACTTC	TRBV20-1	-	TRBJ2-4	-
CASSVGQGIYEQYF	TGTGCCAGCAGCGTAGGCCAGGGGATCTACGAGCAGTACTTC	TRBV9	many	TRBJ2-7	-
CSARGPPGQTNGYTF	TGCAGTGCTAGAGGACCGCCGGGACAAACGAATGGCTACACCTTC	TRBV20-1	-	TRBJ1-2	-
CSARSTGLRGYTF	TGCAGTGCTAGATCAACAGGTCTGAGAGGCTACACCTTC	TRBV20-1	-	TRBJ1-2	-
CASSLAFKTGNGYTF	TGCGCCAGCAGCTTGGCCTTTAAAACAGGAAATGGCTACACCTTC	TRBV5-1	-	TRBJ1-2	-
CASSGTGTHLKYF	TGTGCCAGCTCAGGGACAGGGACCCACCTGAAGTACTTC	TRBV12-3/TRBV12-4	-	TRBJ2-5	TRBD1
CASSFNQGSSGANVLTF	TGTGCCAGCAGTTTTAATCAGGGTAGCTCTGGGGCCAACGTCCTGACTTTC	TRBV27	-	TRBJ2-6	-
CASSQAGAPTGEEKLFF	TGCGCCAGCAGCCAAGCTGGGGCCCCAACAGGAGAAGAAAAACTGTTTTTT	TRBV4-1	-	TRBJ1-4	-
CSAPGTGNQPQHF	TGCAGTGCTCCAGGGACAGGCAATCAGCCCCAGCATTTT	TRBV20-1	-	TRBJ1-5	TRBD1
CASSPTDGAGEQFF	TGTGCCAGCAGCCCAACGGACGGTGCGGGTGAGCAGTTCTTC	TRBV11-1	few	TRBJ2-1	-
CASSSAGAPYNDQFF	TGTGCCAGCAGCTCTGCGGGGGCCCCATACAATGACCAGTTCTTC	TRBV7-6	-	TRBJ2-1	-
CASSEDTVNTEAFF	TGTGCCAGCAGTGAGGACACGGTGAACACTGAAGCTTTCTTT	TRBV2	few	TRBJ1-1	-
CSAWDTGTDTQYF	TGCAGTGCGTGGGACACAGGCACAGATACGCAGTATTTT	TRBV20-1	-	TRBJ2-3	-
CPSSHGQGKRNEQFF	TGTCCCAGCAGTCACGGACAGGGTAAAAGGAATGAGCAGTTCTTC	TRBV27	-	TRBJ2-1	TRBD1
CSARPGNVEQYF	TGCAGTGCTAGACCTGGCAACGTCGAGCAGTACTTC	TRBV20-1	-	TRBJ2-7	-
CASLRALASPLHF	TGTGCCAGCTTAAGGGCACTTGCATCACCCCTCCACTTT	TRBV2	-	TRBJ1-6	-
CASSPPAQSNTDTQYF	TGTGCCAGCTCACCACCGGCACAGTCTAACACAGATACGCAGTATTTT	TRBV18	-	TRBJ2-3	-
CASSLLTGNEKLFF	TGTGCCAGCAGCCTCCTTACGGGTAATGAAAAACTGTTTTTT	TRBV12-3/TRBV12-4	few	TRBJ1-4	-
CATSGVRRTEAFF	TGTGCCACCAGTGGGGTACGAAGGACTGAAGCTTTCTTT	TRBV24-1	few	TRBJ1-1	-
CSARDARTPRTEAFF	TGCAGTGCTAGAGATGCCCGGACACCCAGGACTGAAGCTTTCTTT	TRBV20-1	few	TRBJ1-1	-
CASSATALEQYF	TGTGCCAGCAGTGCTACTGCCCTCGAGCAGTACTTC	TRBV25-1	-	TRBJ2-7	-
CAAGAGGHTEAFF	TGTGCCGCAGGGGCAGGGGGGCACACTGAAGCTTTCTTT	TRBV28	few	TRBJ1-1	TRBD1
CSASGGNDQPQHF	TGCAGTGCTAGCGGTGGGAACGATCAGCCCCAGCATTTT	TRBV20-1	-	TRBJ1-5	-
CASSPTSGGAGEQFF	TGTGCCAGCAGTCCGACTAGCGGGGGGGCGGGTGAGCAGTTCTTC	TRBV6-2/TRBV6-3	-	TRBJ2-1	TRBD2